Sequencing of this T cell receptor beta chain was carried out in a study of human T cells and chemical hapten exposure. Time point in this sample: patch test 3, about 24 weeks after DPC sensitization. Treatment specified: therapeutic diphenylcyclopropenone sensitization with weekly scalp DPC. General study points: There was no change with DPC sensitization in TCRs above 1 in 1000 frequency.

Using its own MiXCR run on the RACE reads, TCRdb lists one record per CDR3 protein. The data show around 200,000 distinct CDR3 sequences, with about 25% seen just once and 2.5% held by the top ten. This clonotype was detected a few times. Its specificity is not known. This TCR came from a woman between 35 and 50 years old with alopecia areata. Some clones in this sample may be carry-over from other donors' samples. The sample here was whole blood, taken in connection with sensitization to the hapten diphenylcyclopropenone (DPC).

CDR3 in DNA: TGCGCCAGCAGCTTTACTAGCGGTCCCTCCTACGAGCAGTACTTC. Amino acids: CASSFTSGPSYEQYF. This sequence joins TRBV5-1 and TRBJ2-7, with 8 bases fitting TRBD2. With 2 bases clipped from V and 0 bases from J, the junction kept 4 bases outside the gene matches. The CDR3 spans 15 residues. Germline V gene data show CDR1 as SGHRS and CDR2 as YFSETQ.